This record concerns one T cell receptor beta chain sequence. This sample is part of a study of blood T cell repertoires in COVID-19. Study-wide context: Samples came from the United States, Italy and Spain, spanning acute and convalescent COVID-19.

Libraries were prepared by immunoSEQ multiplex PCR; TCRdb keeps only in-frame clonotypes and omits some of them. The sample consists of some 200,000 clones, about four fifths of them appearing once. This CDR3 is 11 amino acids long. Germline CDR1 reads WSHSY; CDR2 reads SAAADI. Between the trimmed V and J ends, which lost 3 bases and 7 bases, there was a span of 6 bases. The chain is built from TRBV10-2 and TRBJ1-2; the D is unclear. The TCR originated in a woman aged 55-69 years with acute or convalescent COVID-19. Input material: peripheral blood. The CDR3 coding sequence is TGCGCCAGCAGTGATTTCGGTGGCTACACCTTC. This gives the protein CASSDFGGYTF.